Below are 31 T cell receptor beta chains sequenced from a single sample in a study of cytomegalovirus exposure and HLA in healthy donors. The PCR ran on 60 Vbeta and 13 Jbeta primers. Profiled with immunoSEQ multiplex PCR; TCRdb holds only in-frame clones, not every one. The sample lists roughly 190,000 clones, roughly 70% seen once, with about 2% in the top ten. The sample comprised PBMCs. These receptors all come from a woman in her twenties or thirties in good health and CMV-seronegative.

The rearrangement links TRBV9 to TRBJ1-2; TRBD1 might be the D (6 bases). The CDR3 consists of 15 residues. Trimming left V 2 bases short and J 8 bases short, with 19 bases between. Germline V lookup: CDR1 SGDLS, CDR2 YYNGEE. CDR3 region: CASSVGGGAREGYTF. In nucleotides, the CDR3 is TGTGCCAGCAGCGTTGGGGGGGGCGCAAGGGAAGGCTACACCTTC.

The chain employs TRBV29-1 and TRBJ2-1, with 11 nucleotides matching TRBD1. V was pared by 7 bases and J by 3 bases, with 2 bases of the junction left unmatched. The CDR3 is made up of 13 amino acids. Germline values: CDR1 SQVTM, CDR2 ANQGSEA. CDR3 sequence reads: CSAGTGGYNEQFF. CDR3 nucleotide sequence: TGCAGCGCCGGGACAGGGGGCTACAATGAGCAGTTCTTC.

A few counts support this clone. V usage is TRBV5-4 and J usage is TRBJ2-5, with a weak D call TRBD2 (6 bases). Germline CDR1 SGHNT, CDR2 YYREEE (reference sequence). The CDR3 sequence is 14 residues long. V gave up 4 bases and J gave up 3 bases, with 13 bases separating them. The DNA of the CDR3 is TGTGCCAGCAGCCCAAAACTAGCCGAAGAGACCCAGTACTTC. This translates into CASSPKLAEETQYF.

This clone has more than one count but fewer than ten. This chain connects TRBV19 to TRBJ2-2; TRBD2 aligns across 8 bases. Germline assignment: CDR1 LNHDA and CDR2 SQIVND (reference sequence). Trimming removed 3 bases from V and 4 bases from J; junction bases left unmatched: 16. The CDR3 is made up of 19 amino acids. The CDR3 sequence is CASSIPPTASGRPTGELFF. The CDR3 coding sequence is TGTGCCAGTAGTATTCCCCCGACTGCGAGCGGGAGACCCACCGGGGAGCTGTTTTTT.

This chain connects TRBV18 to TRBJ1-1, with D possibly being TRBD1 (5 bases). Germline assignment: CDR1 KGHSH and CDR2 LQKENI. Trimming cost V 0 bases and J 0 bases, with 17 bases left between them. CDR3 length: 18 residues. CDR3 region: CASSPPRRGQTMNTEAFF. In DNA form, the CDR3 reads TGTGCCAGCTCACCACCGAGAAGGGGCCAGACAATGAACACTGAAGCTTTCTTT.

The gene calls are TRBV11-2 and TRBJ2-5; no clear D. Trimming removed 3 bases from V and 2 bases from J, with 7 bases in between. This CDR3 contains 13 residues. CDR1 is SGHAT, CDR2 FQNNGV, per germline. The CDR3: CASSFLVQETQYF. CDR3 nucleotides: TGTGCCAGCAGCTTTCTAGTACAAGAGACCCAGTACTTC. Using reference TRBV11-2 and TRBJ2-5 for the parts outside the CDR3, the full variable domain is EAGVAQSPRYKIIEKRQSVAFWCNPISGHATLYWYQQILGQGPKLLIQFQNNGVVDDSQLPKDRFSAERLKGVDSTLKIQPAKLEDSAVYLCASSFLVQETQYFGPGTRLLVL.

The chain recombines TRBV9 with TRBJ1-2, with TRBD1 matching over 10 bases. The CDR3 runs to 16 residues. Germline V gene lookup returns CDR1 SGDLS and CDR2 YYNGEE. With V trimmed by 0 bases and J by 5 bases, 7 bases remained unmatched. DNA for the CDR3: TGTGCCAGCAGCGTAGGCCCCTCGGGACAGGGGTATGGCTACACCTTC. Its translation is CASSVGPSGQGYGYTF.

This rearrangement joins TRBV7-9 to TRBJ2-7, with D tentatively TRBD2 (5 bases). Germline CDR1 SEHNR, CDR2 FQNEAQ (reference sequence). CDR3 length equals 14 residues. Trimming took off 5 bases at V and 2 bases at J, with 13 bases between the two ends. The CDR3 region has the DNA TGTGCCAGCAGCCGGGAATTCCTCACCTACGAGCAGTACTTC. It specifies CASSREFLTYEQYF.

The V and J genes are TRBV19 and TRBJ1-5; D remains ambiguous. Germline CDR1 is LNHDA and CDR2 is SQIVND (reference sequence). The CDR3 spans 15 residues. V lost 3 bases and J 0 bases, leaving 9 bases between the germline ends. The CDR3 loop reads CASSMVAVSNQPQHF. For the CDR3, the DNA is TGTGCCAGTAGTATGGTGGCAGTTAGCAATCAGCCCCAGCATTTT.

V is TRBV5-5 and J is TRBJ2-7; D is ambiguous. The V gene's germline CDR1 is SGHKS and CDR2 YYEKEE (reference sequence). With 3 bases removed from V and 2 bases from J, the gap between germline ends came to 12 bases. The CDR3 spans 14 residues. The DNA for the CDR3 is TGTGCCAGCAGCTCCCTCACGGTGCCCTACGAGCAGTACTTC. Translating gives CASSSLTVPYEQYF.

The gene calls are TRBV5-1 and TRBJ2-7; TRBD1 might be the D (6 bases). The V end was cut by 7 bases, the J end by 2 bases, with 16 bases between. CDR3 size: 14 residues. The V gene's germline CDR1 is SGHRS and CDR2 YFSETQ. The CDR3 reads CASPGAERAYEQYF. The CDR3 bases are TGCGCCAGCCCAGGGGCAGAAAGAGCCTACGAGCAGTACTTC.

The J gene is TRBJ2-2, the V gene TRBV6-1, with 8 nucleotides matching TRBD1. Germline V lookup: CDR1 MNHNS, CDR2 SASEGT. J gave up 6 bases and V 6 bases, and 9 bases lay outside the gene matches. The CDR3 length is 15 residues. The CDR3, as DNA: TGTGCCAGCAGAAAACTTACGACAGGGGCCGGGGAGCTGTTTTTT. Translated: CASRKLTTGAGELFF.

This clone has more than one count but fewer than ten. The rearrangement links TRBV7-8 to TRBJ2-5; 8 bases are shared with TRBD2. From germline, CDR1 is SGHVS and CDR2 FQNEAQ. The CDR3 is 16 amino acids. V lost 3 bases, J lost 6 bases, and 12 bases stayed unmatched. The CDR3 loop is CASSFRAGDSKKTQYF. The CDR3 coding sequence is TGTGCCAGCAGCTTCCGAGCGGGAGATTCAAAAAAGACCCAGTACTTC.

The chain carries TRBV6-1 and TRBJ2-3; 10 bases align to TRBD2. Germline V gene lookup returns CDR1 MNHNS and CDR2 SASEGT. The CDR3 is 17 residues long. V lost 0 bases, J lost 5 bases, and 8 bases stayed unmatched. The CDR3 sequence: CASSEALAGYSLDTQYF. CDR3 sequence (DNA): TGTGCCAGCAGTGAAGCACTAGCGGGGTACTCGCTAGATACGCAGTATTTT.

The gene calls are TRBV2 and TRBJ2-5; D not certain. V shed 7 bases and J shed 4 bases, with 13 bases lying between them. From germline, CDR1 is SNHLY and CDR2 FYNNEI. The CDR3 has 13 amino acids. The CDR3 protein is CASIKRPPETQYF. CDR3 nucleotide sequence: TGTGCCAGCATAAAGAGGCCCCCAGAGACCCAGTACTTC.

J is TRBJ2-7 and V is TRBV19, with 11 nucleotides matching TRBD2. Germline V gene data show CDR1 as LNHDA and CDR2 as SQIVND (reference sequence). The CDR3 totals 16 residues. The trim removed 4 bases at V and 0 bases at J, leaving 5 bases unmatched. The CDR3 spells CASSTVTSGGSYEQYF. Here the CDR3 DNA reads TGTGCCAGTAGTACGGTTACTAGCGGGGGCTCCTACGAGCAGTACTTC.

The gene calls are TRBV9 and TRBJ2-1; 10 bases line up with TRBD2. V was clipped by 0 bases and J by 7 bases; unmatched bases: 4. The length of the CDR3 is 15 residues. Germline values: CDR1 SGDLS, CDR2 YYNGEE. Here the CDR3 DNA reads TGTGCCAGCAGCGTAGGGACTAGCGGCTTTAATGAGCAGTTCTTC. This encodes CASSVGTSGFNEQFF. The full variable domain, its missing parts supplied by reference TRBV9 and TRBJ2-1, is DSGVTQTPKHLITATGQRVTLRCSPRSGDLSVYWYQQSLDQGLQFLIQYYNGEERAKGNILERFSAQQFPDLHSELNLSSLELGDSALYFCASSVGTSGFNEQFFGPGTRLTVL.

V gene TRBV6-4 combines with J gene TRBJ2-3, with TRBD2 identical over 9 bases. V lost 4 bases to trimming and J lost 1 base; unmatched junction nucleotides: 6. CDR3 size: 16 residues. CDR1 is MRHNA, CDR2 SNTAGT, per germline. CDR3 sequence reads: CASSARASGGTDTQYF. As DNA, the CDR3 is TGTGCCAGCAGTGCGAGGGCTAGCGGGGGCACAGATACGCAGTATTTT.

The chain has TRBV6-6 and TRBJ2-3; D remains ambiguous. Germline CDR1 is MNHNY and CDR2 is SVGAGI (reference sequence). The CDR3 is 15 amino acids. Between the trimmed V and J ends, which lost 8 bases and 0 bases, there was a span of 15 bases. The CDR3, as DNA: TGTGCCAGCCAGCAAGGCGGAACTAGCACAGATACGCAGTATTTT. Its protein product is CASQQGGTSTDTQYF.

The rearrangement uses TRBV7-9 and TRBJ1-1; 7 bases align to TRBD1. The CDR3 is 18 amino acids. Germline V gene sequence: CDR1 SEHNR, CDR2 FQNEAQ (reference sequence). V gave up 6 bases and J gave up 1 base; unmatched junction bases: 17. Written as DNA, the CDR3 is TGTGCCAGCAGACGCCGCCTGGACAGGATTGGGACGAACACTGAAGCTTTCTTT. The encoded protein is CASRRRLDRIGTNTEAFF.

The rearrangement links TRBV6-1 to TRBJ1-2; tentative D call: TRBD1 (6 bases). Trimming pared 2 bases from V and 7 bases from J, leaving 14 bases between. This CDR3 has 14 amino acids. CDR1 and CDR2 (germline): MNHNS, SASEGT. CDR3 loop: CASSELNRAGGYTF. The CDR3 DNA reads as TGTGCCAGCAGTGAACTTAACAGGGCGGGTGGCTACACCTTC.

A note on this clone: Sequence at one end of the junction differs from germline and may be a read error. The chain joins TRBV29-1 to TRBJ1-2, with D tentatively TRBD1 (6 bases). The CDR3 spans 8 residues. Germline values: CDR1 SQVTM, CDR2 ANQGSEA. The DNA of the CDR3 is TGCAGCGTCGCGGAGGACAGCTTC. Translating it yields CSVAEDSF. Using reference TRBV29-1 and TRBJ1-2 for the parts outside the CDR3, the full variable domain is SAVISQKPSRDICQRGTSLTIQCQVDSQVTMMFWYRQQPGQSLTLIATANQGSEATYESGFVIDKFPISRPNLTFSTLTVSNMSPEDSSIYLCSVAEDSFGSGTRLTVV.

The chain links TRBV29-1 to TRBJ2-5; 7 positions agree with TRBD1. CDR1 and CDR2 from the germline V gene are SQVTM and ANQGSEA. The J segment lost 11 bases and the V segment lost 3 bases, leaving 15 bases of the junction unmatched. The CDR3 loop spans 14 amino acids. CDR3 sequence reads: CSVELAFPGDRQYF. The CDR3 DNA follows: TGCAGCGTTGAGCTGGCGTTCCCAGGGGACAGACAGTACTTC.

In this sample, this clone turned up a few times. The CDR3 nucleotides read TGTGCCAGCAACAGGGGGGTCGGTGCCTACAATGAGCAGTTCTTC. This translates into CASNRGVGAYNEQFF. J is TRBJ2-1 and V is TRBV6-1; 8 bases agree with TRBD1. Germline loops: CDR1 MNHNS, CDR2 SASEGT. CDR3 size: 15 residues. The ends lost 7 bases at V and 2 bases at J; junction bases unmatched: 7.

This clone showed up just once. V gene TRBV19 combines with J gene TRBJ1-4; a weak D match, TRBD1 (6 bases). This CDR3 contains 15 residues. V lost 3 bases and J 7 bases, leaving 15 bases between the germline ends. Germline V gene sequence: CDR1 LNHDA, CDR2 SQIVND (reference sequence). The CDR3 here is CASSMYLQGSEKLFF. CDR3 bases: TGTGCCAGTAGTATGTATCTCCAGGGGAGTGAAAAACTGTTTTTT.

The chain carries TRBV27 and TRBJ2-1, with D tentatively TRBD1 (5 bases). The germline V gene encodes CDR1 MNHEY and CDR2 SMNVEV (reference sequence). CDR3 length: 13 residues. The ends were cut back, 8 bases at V and 3 bases at J, with 11 bases in the middle. The CDR3, as DNA: TGTGCCAGCTCAGACAGCCTCTACAATGAGCAGTTCTTC. Its translation is CASSDSLYNEQFF.

The V call is TRBV9, the J call TRBJ2-5; 12 bases line up with TRBD2. J lost 0 bases, V lost 3 bases, and 3 bases had no gene match. Germline CDR1 and CDR2: SGDLS and YYNGEE. This CDR3 region has 16 residues. CDR3 in amino acids: CASSATSGGYQETQYF. In DNA form, the CDR3 reads TGTGCCAGCAGCGCGACTAGCGGGGGTTACCAAGAGACCCAGTACTTC.

The gene calls are TRBV7-2 and TRBJ1-1; no reliable D call. The CDR3 has 13 amino acids. Trimming pared 5 bases from V and 8 bases from J, leaving 15 bases between. Germline V gene sequence: CDR1 SGHTA, CDR2 FQGNSA. The CDR3 coding sequence is TGTGCCAGCAGCCCCTTAGCGGGGATGGAAGCTTTCTTT. Its translation: CASSPLAGMEAFF.

The gene calls are TRBV15 and TRBJ2-1, with 8 bases that match TRBD2. Germline V gene data show CDR1 as LNHNV and CDR2 as YYDKDF (reference sequence). The CDR3 has 15 residues. The V segment lost 8 bases and the J segment 0 bases; nucleotides outside the gene matches: 6. DNA for the CDR3: TGTGCCACCCTTCTAGCGGGCCACTCCTACAATGAGCAGTTCTTC. This sequence encodes CATLLAGHSYNEQFF.

Points on this clone: Because the CDR3 is missing its conserved closing phenylalanine or tryptophan, this is likely a read error. This chain links TRBV5-6 with TRBJ2-7; 10 nucleotides agree with TRBD1. Germline trimming cut 3 bases from V and 2 bases from J; bases unmatched to any gene: 2. The CDR3 is 14 residues long. Germline V lookup: CDR1 SGHDT, CDR2 YYEEEE. This chain's CDR3 is CASSYGTGAYEQYL. The CDR3 DNA is TGTGCCAGCAGCTATGGGACAGGGGCCTACGAGCAGTACCTC.

The chain carries TRBV6-6 and TRBJ2-7, with TRBD1 matching 9 bases. Germline trimming cut 3 bases from V and 0 bases from J; bases unmatched to any gene: 6. Germline CDR1 reads MNHNY; CDR2 reads SVGAGI (reference sequence). The CDR3 has 16 residues. The CDR3 DNA reads TGTGCCAGCAGTTATGGTTCGGGACAGGGCTCCTACGAGCAGTACTTC. Its translation is CASSYGSGQGSYEQYF.